Detailed here is one T cell receptor beta chain. This entry is derived from a study of blood T cell repertoires in COVID-19. The repertoire was sequenced with immunoSEQ multiplex PCR; TCRdb's copy has only in-frame clones and lacks some. The sample records about 120,000 clones, 80% being singletons. V gave up 4 bases and J gave up 1 base; unmatched junction bases: 7. CDR3 size: 16 residues. Germline V CDR1 and CDR2: SGHDN, FVKESK. V gene TRBV14 combines with J gene TRBJ2-3, with 8 nucleotides matching TRBD1. This clonotype was obtained from a man in his sixties with active or convalescent COVID-19. Sequencing was carried out using peripheral blood. CDR3 in amino acids: CASSPRQGFGTDTQYF. DNA of the CDR3: TGTGCCAGCAGCCCCCGACAGGGGTTTGGCACAGATACGCAGTATTTT.